The 26 T cell receptor beta chains listed next were all sequenced from one sample in a study of tumor-infiltrating lymphocytes in oesophageal squamous cell carcinoma. MiXCR, run by TCRdb on the PCR reads, gives a single entry per CDR3 protein. The repertoire includes about 22,000 distinct CDR3 sequences, under 35% of them detected once, and over 15% sits in the top ten. The specimen sequenced was esophageal tumor tissue. These receptors came from a female donor with esophageal squamous cell carcinoma.

The chain employs TRBV7-2 and TRBJ1-1; D remains unclear. V shed 1 base and J shed 7 bases, with 10 bases lying between them. Germline CDR1 is SGHTA and CDR2 is FQGNSA. This CDR3 region has 13 residues. The CDR3 is CASSLEYGNEAFF. The CDR3, as DNA: TGTGCCAGCAGCTTAGAGTACGGGAATGAAGCTTTCTTT. The variable domain in full, completed from reference TRBV7-2 and TRBJ1-1, reads GAGVSQSPSNKVTEKGKDVELRCDPISGHTALYWYRQSLGQGLEFLIYFQGNSAPDKSGLPSDRFSAERTGGSVSTLTIQRTQQEDSAVYLCASSLEYGNEAFFGQGTRLTVV.

The chain joins TRBV7-9 to TRBJ2-7; maybe TRBD2 (5 bases). CDR1 SEHNR and CDR2 FQNEAQ come from the germline V gene (reference sequence). V lost 3 bases to trimming and J lost 6 bases, with 12 bases between them. The CDR3 is made up of 13 amino acids. CDR3 protein: CASSLESGGEQYF. The CDR3 bases are TGTGCCAGCAGCTTGGAGAGCGGCGGCGAGCAGTACTTC.

A remark on this clonotype: This clone may be a read error of a much larger clone one base away. The chain employs TRBV5-6 and TRBJ1-2; 7 bases match TRBD2. The J call may be mistaken, given a closer DNA end match to TRBJ2-1. Germline V CDR1 and CDR2: SGHDT, YYEEEE. This CDR3 contains 13 residues. CDR3 DNA: TGTGCCAGCAGACTAGCGTATTCCTACGAGCAGTTCTTC. Its protein product is CASRLAYSYEQFF.

This chain connects TRBV20-1 to TRBJ2-1; 7 bases line up with TRBD2. The CDR3 consists of 13 residues. V shed 8 bases, J shed 4 bases, and the junction held 8 bases outside the gene matches. From germline, CDR1 is DFQATT and CDR2 SNEGSKA (reference sequence). The CDR3 region is CSTLSAGYNEQFF. For the CDR3, the DNA is TGCAGTACGCTATCAGCGGGGTACAATGAGCAGTTCTTC.

Regarding this clonotype: This is likely a read error, given that the CDR3 carries no conserved phenylalanine or tryptophan at its end. It is unclear where the CDR3 begins or ends on the DNA, so no DNA is shown, and the CDR3 is as TCRdb lists it. The chain employs TRBV28 and TRBJ2-3; whether TRBD1, the table's D call, matches the DNA was not checked. The length of the CDR3 is 18 amino acids, counting both ends. In germline, CDR1 is MDHEN, CDR2 SYDVKM. CDR3 sequence reads: CASSLETGVGTMATPSVR.

The gene calls are TRBV5-1 and TRBJ2-1; 9 bases fit TRBD2. The assigned J gene may be wrong: the sequence end matches TRBJ2-7 better. CDR3 size: 14 residues. CDR1 SGHRS and CDR2 YFSETQ come from the germline V gene. The CDR3 sequence: CASSSETSGYKQYF. CDR3 bases: TGCGCCAGCAGCTCCGAGACTAGCGGATACAAGCAGTACTTC.

This clonotype was picked up many times. The chain joins TRBV11-2 to TRBJ2-1, with D possibly TRBD2 on 6 matching bases. The DNA end lines up better with TRBJ2-7; the J call may be wrong. Germline V gives CDR1 SGHAT, CDR2 FQNNGV. The CDR3 is made up of 15 amino acids. The CDR3 coding sequence is TGTGCCAGCAGCTCTAGTCGGGGGTTCTCCTACGAGCAGTACTTC. It specifies CASSSSRGFSYEQYF.

This chain connects TRBV28 to TRBJ1-1; 8 bases match TRBD1. The end of the DNA aligns better with TRBJ2-3, so the J call may be wrong. Germline V CDR1 and CDR2: MDHEN, SYDVKM. CDR3 length equals 15 residues. CDR3 region: CASSWDRSLSDTQYF. The DNA of the CDR3 is TGTGCCAGCAGTTGGGACAGGTCCCTTTCAGATACGCAGTATTTT.

This chain uses TRBV6-5 with TRBJ2-7, with 10 bases aligning to TRBD1. The end of the DNA fits TRBJ2-1 better, so the J call may be wrong. The CDR3 totals 14 residues. Germline V gives CDR1 MNHEY, CDR2 SVGAGI. The CDR3 loop reads CASSYWGQGYEQFF. In nucleotides, the CDR3 is TGTGCCAGCAGTTACTGGGGACAGGGGTACGAGCAGTTCTTC.

This clonotype was seen a handful of times. CDR3: CASSHTTGYNSPLHF. The CDR3 DNA reads as TGCGCCAGCAGCCACACGACAGGGTATAATTCACCCCTCCACTTT. The rearrangement uses TRBV4-3 and TRBJ1-6; TRBD1 agrees at 7 bases. Trimming cost V 3 bases and J 4 bases; bases outside gene matches: 3. The CDR3 extends over 15 amino acids. Germline V gene data show CDR1 as LGHNA and CDR2 as YSLEER.

This clonotype was detected many times. The chain carries TRBV7-3 and TRBJ2-3; 10 bases map to TRBD2. Germline V gene data show CDR1 as SGHTA and CDR2 as FQGTGA. J was trimmed by 5 bases and V by 2 bases; bases with no gene match: 10. This CDR3 spans 17 amino acids. The CDR3 is CASSLYSLAGELDTQYF. The CDR3 DNA sequence: TGTGCCAGCAGCTTATATTCCCTAGCGGGAGAATTAGATACGCAGTATTTT.

This clonotype occurred many times. This chain links TRBV28 with TRBJ2-7; no firm D call. Germline V lookup: CDR1 MDHEN, CDR2 SYDVKM. The V end was cut by 6 bases, the J end by 2 bases, with 8 bases between. The CDR3 has 12 residues. The CDR3 DNA follows: TGTGCCAGCAGCACCCTTCCCTACGAGCAGTACTTC. Its protein is CASSTLPYEQYF.

The chain employs TRBV6-4 and TRBJ2-4, with 9 bases aligning to TRBD2. The J call could be wrong; TRBJ2-1 is a better fit for the DNA end. CDR1 is MRHNA, CDR2 SNTAGT, per germline. The CDR3 loop spans 15 amino acids. The CDR3 protein is CASSVGRGGYNEQFF. The CDR3 DNA is TGTGCCAGCAGTGTAGGGCGGGGGGGATACAATGAGCAGTTCTTC.

This clonotype was detected a few times. The rearrangement uses TRBV20-1 and TRBJ1-2, with no clear D. The CDR3 loop spans 12 amino acids. Germline V gives CDR1 DFQATT, CDR2 SNEGSKA (reference sequence). With 5 bases removed from V and 4 bases from J, the gap between germline ends came to 11 bases. As DNA, the CDR3 is TGCAGTGCTCCCGGTGATGGCTATGGCTACACCTTC. It encodes CSAPGDGYGYTF.

This clonotype was seen a few times. The chain combines TRBV2 with TRBJ2-1; D gene ambiguous. The ends were cut back, 4 bases at V and 4 bases at J, with 8 bases in the middle. CDR1 is SNHLY and CDR2 is FYNNEI in the germline V gene. This CDR3 region has 13 residues. The CDR3 DNA sequence: TGTGCCAGCAGTGCCTTAGAGTACAATGAGCAGTTCTTC. Amino acids: CASSALEYNEQFF.

This clonotype is medium-sized (0.01 to 0.1%) within its sample. The genes are TRBV7-3 and TRBJ2-5, with D possibly TRBD1 on 6 matching bases. The V gene's germline CDR1 is SGHTA and CDR2 FQGTGA. Between the trimmed V and J ends, which lost 5 bases and 2 bases, there was a span of 15 bases. The CDR3 length is 15 residues. The CDR3 DNA reads TGTGCCAGCAGCCTTTCAGGGGATAGGCAAGAGACCCAGTACTTC. The encoded protein is CASSLSGDRQETQYF. The complete variable domain, with remaining parts taken from reference TRBV7-3 and TRBJ2-5, reads GAGVSQTPSNKVTEKGKYVELRCDPISGHTALYWYRQSLGQGPEFLIYFQGTGAADDSGLPNDRFFAVRPEGSVSTLKIQRTERGDSAVYLCASSLSGDRQETQYFGPGTRLLVL.

The chain couples TRBV7-2 to TRBJ2-6; D is unclear. The J call is uncertain, as TRBJ2-7 better fits the DNA end. Germline CDR1 reads SGHTA; CDR2 reads FQGNSA. The CDR3 length is 12 residues. The CDR3 nucleotides are TGTGCCAGCAGCTTCGGGCTCGGCGAGCAGTACTTC. Protein sequence: CASSFGLGEQYF.

This clonotype occurred many times. The rearrangement joins TRBV7-6 to TRBJ2-1, with D perhaps given as TRBD1 or TRBD2 (5 bases each). This CDR3 comprises 17 residues. Trimming took off 3 bases at V and 6 bases at J, with 21 bases between the two ends. Germline loops: CDR1 SGHVS, CDR2 FNYEAQ. CDR3 sequence: CASSLGQTRRQFNEQFF. As DNA, the CDR3 is TGTGCCAGCAGCTTGGGGCAAACTAGGCGACAATTCAATGAGCAGTTCTTC. Full variable domain (remainder filled in from reference TRBV7-6 and TRBJ2-1): GAGVSQSPRYKVTKRGQDVALRCDPISGHVSLYWYRQALGQGPEFLTYFNYEAQQDKSGLPNDRFSAERPEGSISTLTIQRTEQRDSAMYRCASSLGQTRRQFNEQFFGPGTRLTVL.

A note on this clonotype: Likely a read error: the CDR3 ends without its conserved phenylalanine or tryptophan. Because the CDR3's place on the DNA is in doubt, the DNA is left out and the CDR3 is given as listed by TCRdb. J is TRBJ2-7 and V is TRBV6-4; the D call of TRBD1 is as the table states it, not checked on the DNA. Looked up from germline, CDR1 is MRHNA and CDR2 is SNTAGT. The CDR3 extends over 18 residues, inclusive of both ends. The chain's CDR3 is CASSPTRTGRNSPLHFGN.

In this sample, this clonotype turned up many times. The rearrangement uses TRBV5-1 and TRBJ2-5; 9 bases fit TRBD1. Trimming at V came to 2 bases and at J to 5 bases, leaving 4 bases not matched to a gene. The CDR3 totals 14 residues. Germline loops: CDR1 SGHRS, CDR2 YFSETQ. Written as DNA, the CDR3 is TGCGCCAGCAGCTTTGGACAGGGGTGGGAGACCCAGTACTTC. Amino acids: CASSFGQGWETQYF. The full variable domain, its missing parts supplied by reference TRBV5-1 and TRBJ2-5, is KAGVTQTPRYLIKTRGQQVTLSCSPISGHRSVSWYQQTPGQGLQFLFEYFSETQRNKGNFPGRFSGRQFSNSRSEMNVSTLELGDSALYLCASSFGQGWETQYFGPGTRLLVL.

Many counts were recorded for this clonotype. V is TRBV6-6 and J is TRBJ1-6; 10 nucleotides agree with TRBD1. Per the germline V gene, CDR1 is MNHNY and CDR2 is SVGAGI (reference sequence). The CDR3 loop spans 15 amino acids. The junction had 3 bases not matched to a gene; V was cut back by 2 bases and J by 8 bases. For the CDR3, the DNA is TGTGCCAGCAGTTACGGGACAGGGGAAGATTCACCCCTCCACTTT. This translates into CASSYGTGEDSPLHF.

The chain links TRBV5-1 to TRBJ2-5, with 10 positions matching TRBD2. Matching the DNA end better, TRBJ2-7 makes the J call doubtful. The germline CDR1 and CDR2 sequences are SGHRS and YFSETQ. This CDR3 has 14 residues. Written as DNA, the CDR3 is TGCGCCAGCAGCTTAGTACTAGCGGGAAGCGAGCAGTACTTC. It specifies CASSLVLAGSEQYF.

The rearrangement links TRBV18 to TRBJ2-1; weak D call: TRBD2 (6 bases). Germline values: CDR1 KGHSH, CDR2 LQKENI. V was pared by 6 bases and J by 3 bases, with 15 bases between. The CDR3 is made up of 15 amino acids. The CDR3 DNA reads as TGTGCCAGCTCGACTTCCGGACTACACTACAATGAGCAGTTCTTC. This translates into CASSTSGLHYNEQFF.

The chain uses TRBV6-1 and TRBJ2-5; 7 positions agree with TRBD2. CDR3 length: 16 amino acids. Germline-derived CDR1 and CDR2 are MNHNS and SASEGT. Trimming removed 1 base from V and 4 bases from J; junction bases left unmatched: 9. The CDR3: CASSEGAPGGGETQYF. DNA for the CDR3: TGTGCCAGCAGTGAAGGGGCCCCGGGGGGTGGAGAGACCCAGTACTTC.

This clonotype appeared many times. Given a much more abundant clone one base away, this may be a read error. This rearrangement joins TRBV7-9 to TRBJ2-7; the match to TRBD1 covers 7 bases. There are 13 residues in the CDR3. Germline V gene lookup returns CDR1 SEHNR and CDR2 FQNEAQ (reference sequence). The ends lost 4 bases at V and 7 bases at J; junction bases unmatched: 7. CDR3 loop: CASSSYRGDEQYF. The CDR3 bases are TGTGCCAGCAGCTCCTACAGGGGCGATGAGCAGTACTTC.

The rearrangement joins TRBV7-2 to TRBJ2-1; 7 nucleotides match TRBD2. V trimming: 3 bases; J trimming: 5 bases; junction bases outside the gene matches: 4. This CDR3 comprises 14 residues. Germline assignment: CDR1 SGHTA and CDR2 FQGNSA. The CDR3 protein is CASSFSGGNNEQFF. CDR3 nucleotide sequence: TGTGCCAGCAGCTTCTCGGGGGGAAACAATGAGCAGTTCTTC.